A single TCR beta chain is shown here with its context. The antigen is not known. Germline V gives CDR1 SGHAT, CDR2 FQDESV (reference sequence). J lost 6 bases, V lost 5 bases, and 4 bases had no gene match. The CDR3 totals 13 residues. These data belong to a study of OX40 agonist ivuxolimab in advanced cancers. In the study overall: Patients were given ivuxolimab, an antibody that agonizes OX40 (CD134). Patients treated during dose escalation were battling hepatocellular carcinoma, melanoma, renal cell or head and neck cancer. Study observations and caveats: Certain nonresponding patients likewise had low normalized T-cell clonal expansion. With doses of 0.1 to 3.0 mg/kg, CD4+ and CD8+ blood T cells had undergone clonal expansion by week 6.

Here immunoSEQ multiplex PCR was the method, and the copy in TCRdb shows in-frame clones only, minus some. The sample carries under 85,000 clones, around nine tenths recorded once. The gene calls are TRBV11-1 and TRBJ2-1; 7 nucleotides line up with TRBD2. Source: CD4+ or CD8+ T cells sorted from blood, taken in a trial of the OX40 agonist ivuxolimab. This sequence was found in an adult with an advanced solid tumor such as melanoma, head and neck, liver or kidney cancer. CDR3 DNA sequence: TGTGCCAGCAGCCCGGGACTAAGCAATGAGCAGTTCTTC. It translates to CASSPGLSNEQFF.